This T cell receptor (beta chain) was identified in a study of vaccination and CD4 T cells after COVID-19. As for this clonotype: As yet, its antigen is unknown.

With 10 bases clipped from V and 8 bases from J, the junction kept 11 bases outside the gene matches. This CDR3 has 13 amino acids. CDR1 and CDR2 (germline): MNHNS, SASEGT. Treatment here: roughly 11-day PBMC culture with coronavirus spike peptide pools or control peptides (ViraFEST assay). The dates of positive PCR tests extended from March through December 2020 and came before the US Alpha, Beta and Delta variants. Sequence data for DNA of cultured CD4+ T cells were generated by the Oncomine TCR Beta short-read assay. Using the QIAamp micro DNA kit, genomic DNA was extracted from the CD4+ T cells that had been cultured. TCRdb passed the PCR reads through MiXCR, listing each CDR3 protein once. The table has thousands of distinct CDR3 sequences, around three quarters seen once.

This clonotype originated in a human donor who had recovered from COVID-19. The rearrangement uses TRBV6-1 and TRBJ1-2; TRBD1 aligns across 9 bases. Sequencing was done on a sample of CD4+ T cells from blood, cultured in vitro. For the CDR3, the DNA is TGTGCCACCGACCGGGACAGGGTGGAAGGCTACACCTTC. Amino acids: CATDRDRVEGYTF.